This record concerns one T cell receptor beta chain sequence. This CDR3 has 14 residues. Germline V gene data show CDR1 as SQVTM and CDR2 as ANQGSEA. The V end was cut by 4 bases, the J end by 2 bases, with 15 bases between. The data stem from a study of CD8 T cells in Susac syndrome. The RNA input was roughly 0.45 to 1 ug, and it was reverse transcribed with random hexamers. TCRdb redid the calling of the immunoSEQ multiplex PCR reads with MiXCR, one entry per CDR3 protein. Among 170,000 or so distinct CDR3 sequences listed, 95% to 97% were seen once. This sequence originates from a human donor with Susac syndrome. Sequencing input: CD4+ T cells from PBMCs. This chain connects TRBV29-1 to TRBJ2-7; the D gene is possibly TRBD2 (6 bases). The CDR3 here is CSVGVAGLAYEQYF. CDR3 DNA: TGCAGCGTTGGGGTGGCGGGGTTGGCCTACGAGCAGTACTTC.